These T cell receptor beta chains were read from a single sample in a study of regulatory dendritic cells for organ transplantation. Only in-frame clones appear in the TCRdb table, and some are missing; sequencing was by immunoSEQ multiplex PCR. The sample shows 21,000 or so clones, around two thirds of them seen only once. Sample: memory CD4+ T cells from blood. The receptors shown here come from a human donor in good health. CDR3s leave out the opening cysteine and the closing phenylalanine or tryptophan.

CDR3: ASCSNRNTGELF; V: TRBV6-6; length: 12; J: TRBJ2-2
CDR3: ASSPFSTGAYGYT; V: TRBV7-2; length: 13; J: TRBJ1-2
CDR3: SARGNREAF; V: TRBV20-1; length: 9; J: TRBJ1-1
CDR3: AIYDRTNEKLF; V: TRBV6-5; length: 11; J: TRBJ1-4
CDR3: ASSLTTGGGYGYT; V: TRBV6-6; length: 13; J: TRBJ1-2
CDR3: ASSPAPGQGNEQY; V: TRBV5-5; length: 13; J: TRBJ2-7
CDR3: ASSQGSGNYGYT; V: TRBV7-9; length: 12; J: TRBJ1-2
CDR3: ASSALQGRRNTEAF; V: TRBV18; length: 14; J: TRBJ1-1
CDR3: ASRHGQVVFSGELF; V: TRBV10-2; length: 14; J: TRBJ2-2
CDR3: ASSRIEGDGELF; V: TRBV7-9; length: 12; J: TRBJ2-2
CDR3: ASSSGQGTYNEQF; V: TRBV7-9; length: 13; J: TRBJ2-1
CDR3: ASSQVTSTNEKLF; V: TRBV14; length: 13; J: TRBJ1-4
CDR3: ASSVGGAGSSYNEQF; V: TRBV19; length: 15; J: TRBJ2-1
CDR3: ASSPTSGTGGNTIY; V: TRBV5-1; length: 14; J: TRBJ1-3
CDR3: SVRLAGVSTDTQY; V: TRBV29-1; length: 13; J: TRBJ2-3
CDR3: ASSLDISGASNEQF; V: TRBV11-3; length: 14; J: TRBJ2-1
CDR3: ASSLEILGTGQDTQY; V: TRBV5-5; length: 15; J: TRBJ2-3
CDR3: ASSLEAGGRTDTQY; V: TRBV7-2; length: 14; J: TRBJ2-3
CDR3: ASSLRDTTEAF; V: TRBV7-9; length: 11; J: TRBJ1-1
CDR3: ASTTGTGPEKLF; V: TRBV6-6; length: 12; J: TRBJ1-4
CDR3: ASSIVDSRSNTQY; V: TRBV19; length: 13; J: TRBJ2-3
CDR3: ASEGQANTEAF; V: TRBV2; length: 11; J: TRBJ1-1
CDR3: ASSALTGGREKLF; V: TRBV5-6; length: 13; J: TRBJ1-4
CDR3: ASSARTSRETQY; V: TRBV6-1; length: 12; J: TRBJ2-5
CDR3: ASSPTGKNTEAF; V: TRBV6-5; length: 12; J: TRBJ1-1
CDR3: ASSLALGTGSNSPLH; V: TRBV13; length: 15; J: TRBJ1-6
CDR3: SVPFRLGDTQY; V: TRBV29-1; length: 11; J: TRBJ2-3
CDR3: ASSATGVGTEAF; V: TRBV9; length: 12; J: TRBJ1-1
CDR3: ASSPGGTASMNTEAF; V: TRBV5-1; length: 15; J: TRBJ1-1
CDR3: SVRQGASGNTIY; V: TRBV29-1; length: 12; J: TRBJ1-3
CDR3: ASSWGGYEQY; V: TRBV14; length: 10; J: TRBJ2-7
CDR3: ASSPPRGEGTEAF; V: TRBV18; length: 13; J: TRBJ1-1
CDR3: ASSPDRGHETQY; V: TRBV5-1; length: 12; J: TRBJ2-5
CDR3: ASSLGHSSYEQY; V: TRBV7-8; length: 12; J: TRBJ2-7
CDR3: ASSLEYGGAAGNTIY; V: TRBV5-1; length: 15; J: TRBJ1-3
CDR3: ASSHGTPWGYT; V: TRBV5-4; length: 11; J: TRBJ1-2
CDR3: ASRDRVMVNEQF; V: TRBV19; length: 12; J: TRBJ2-1
CDR3: ASSRLGNTIY; V: TRBV7-9; length: 10; J: TRBJ1-3
CDR3: ASSLRDRGDGYT; V: TRBV27; length: 12; J: TRBJ1-2
CDR3: ASSLGSGGAETQY; V: TRBV7-2; length: 13; J: TRBJ2-5
CDR3: ASSFGLGGAHNEQF; V: TRBV5-1; length: 14; J: TRBJ2-1
CDR3: ASSQGSGLNQETQY; V: TRBV4-3; length: 14; J: TRBJ2-5
CDR3: ASSFTLASPYEQY; V: TRBV11-2; length: 13; J: TRBJ2-7
CDR3: ASSQDGGIGNQPQH; V: TRBV4-1; length: 14; J: TRBJ1-5
CDR3: ASSYTGTGRSYGYT; V: TRBV27; length: 14; J: TRBJ1-2
CDR3: ASSLAGSGNTIY; V: TRBV7-2; length: 12; J: TRBJ1-3
CDR3: ASSFDRDTQY; V: TRBV11-3; length: 10; J: TRBJ2-3
CDR3: SADRGDGYT; V: TRBV29-1; length: 9; J: TRBJ1-2
CDR3: ASSVGPGGPDTQY; V: TRBV9; length: 13; J: TRBJ2-3
CDR3: ASSGGQGLVGQY; V: TRBV7-8; length: 12; J: TRBJ2-7
CDR3: ASSFWDSSYNSPLH; V: TRBV5-5; length: 14; J: TRBJ1-6